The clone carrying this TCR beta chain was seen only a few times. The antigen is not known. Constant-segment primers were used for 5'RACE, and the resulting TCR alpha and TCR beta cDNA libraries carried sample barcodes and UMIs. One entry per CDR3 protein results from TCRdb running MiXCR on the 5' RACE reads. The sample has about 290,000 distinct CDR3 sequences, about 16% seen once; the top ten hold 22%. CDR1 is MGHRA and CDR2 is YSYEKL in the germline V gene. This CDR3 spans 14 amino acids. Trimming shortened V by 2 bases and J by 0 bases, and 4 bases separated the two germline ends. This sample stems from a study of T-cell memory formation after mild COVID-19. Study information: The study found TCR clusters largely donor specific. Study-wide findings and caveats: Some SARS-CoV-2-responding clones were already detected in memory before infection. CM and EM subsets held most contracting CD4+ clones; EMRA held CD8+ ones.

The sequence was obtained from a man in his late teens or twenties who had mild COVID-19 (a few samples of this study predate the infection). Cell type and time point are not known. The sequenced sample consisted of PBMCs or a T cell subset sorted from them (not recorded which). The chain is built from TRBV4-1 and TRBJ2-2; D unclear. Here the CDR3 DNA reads TGCGCCAGCAGCCAAAAACCGAACACCGGGGAGCTGTTTTTT. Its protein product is CASSQKPNTGELFF.